This T cell receptor beta chain was sequenced in a study of PD-1 blockade in classical Hodgkin lymphoma. This CDR3 region has 14 residues. Germline V gene lookup returns CDR1 SGHTA and CDR2 FQGNSA. V trimming: 5 bases; J trimming: 5 bases; junction bases outside the gene matches: 6. The study's findings and limits: Baseline diversity resembling that of newly diagnosed patients was seen in complete responders. Reports indicated that newly diagnosed patients had lower baseline TCR diversity than healthy donors did.

Measured with immunoSEQ multiplex PCR; TCRdb has only the in-frame clones, and not every one. The sample has tens of thousands of clones, 75% to 90% seen once. Time point here: cycle 4 day 1 (C4D1), after 5 to 7 weeks of nivolumab. Following autologous stem cell transplantation, relapse occurred in every patient, and exposure to brentuximab vedotin varied. Magnetic negative selection served to purify CD4+ T cells out of PBMCs that had been thawed. This clone was observed a single time. As yet, its antigen is unknown. Sample: CD4+ T cells from blood, taken before the fourth cycle of nivolumab. This sequence was found in a human donor with classical Hodgkin lymphoma. The rearrangement uses TRBV7-2 and TRBJ2-5; TRBD1 aligns across 9 bases. CDR3 DNA sequence: TGTGCCAGCAGCCCACAGGGGGCGTTGGAGACCCAGTACTTC. Protein: CASSPQGALETQYF. The whole variable domain, remainder taken from reference TRBV7-2 and TRBJ2-5, is GAGVSQSPSNKVTEKGKDVELRCDPISGHTALYWYRQSLGQGLEFLIYFQGNSAPDKSGLPSDRFSAERTGGSVSTLTIQRTQQEDSAVYLCASSPQGALETQYFGPGTRLLVL.